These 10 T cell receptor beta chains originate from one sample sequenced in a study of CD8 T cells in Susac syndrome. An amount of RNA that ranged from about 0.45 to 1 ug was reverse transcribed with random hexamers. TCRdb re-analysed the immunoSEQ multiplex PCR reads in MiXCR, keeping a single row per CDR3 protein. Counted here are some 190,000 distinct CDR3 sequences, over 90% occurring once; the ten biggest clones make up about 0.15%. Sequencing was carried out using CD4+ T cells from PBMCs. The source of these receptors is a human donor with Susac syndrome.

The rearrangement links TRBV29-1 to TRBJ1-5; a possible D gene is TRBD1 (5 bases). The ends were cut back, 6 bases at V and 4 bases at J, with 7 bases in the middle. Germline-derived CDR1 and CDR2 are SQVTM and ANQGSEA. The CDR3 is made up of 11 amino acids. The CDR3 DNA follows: TGCAGCGTCGGGACTAATCAGCCCCAGCATTTT. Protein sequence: CSVGTNQPQHF.

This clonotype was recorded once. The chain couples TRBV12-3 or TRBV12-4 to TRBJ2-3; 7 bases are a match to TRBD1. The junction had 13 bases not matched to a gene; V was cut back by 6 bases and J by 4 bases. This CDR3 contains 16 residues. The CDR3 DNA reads TGTGCCAGCAGCCGCCGATTGACAGGGTTCTCAGATACGCAGTATTTT. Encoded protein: CASSRRLTGFSDTQYF.

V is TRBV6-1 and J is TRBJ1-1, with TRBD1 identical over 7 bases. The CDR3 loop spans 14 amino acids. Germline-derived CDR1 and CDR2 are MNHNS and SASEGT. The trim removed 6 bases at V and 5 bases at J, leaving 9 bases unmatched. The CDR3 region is CASSKTGMDTEAFF. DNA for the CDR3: TGTGCCAGCAGCAAGACAGGGATGGATACTGAAGCTTTCTTT.

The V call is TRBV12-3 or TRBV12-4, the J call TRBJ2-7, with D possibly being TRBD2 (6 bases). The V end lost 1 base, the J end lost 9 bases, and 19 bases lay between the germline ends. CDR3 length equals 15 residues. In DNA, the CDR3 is TGTGCCAGCAGTTTAGTCCCGGGACGGCCAGCGGGGCAGTACTTC. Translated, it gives CASSLVPGRPAGQYF.

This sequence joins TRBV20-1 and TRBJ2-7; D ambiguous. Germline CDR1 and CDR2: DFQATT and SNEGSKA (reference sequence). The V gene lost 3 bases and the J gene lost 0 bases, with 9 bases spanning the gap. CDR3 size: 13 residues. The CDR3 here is CSASHGSSYEQYF. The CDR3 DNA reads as TGCAGTGCTAGCCACGGAAGCTCCTACGAGCAGTACTTC.

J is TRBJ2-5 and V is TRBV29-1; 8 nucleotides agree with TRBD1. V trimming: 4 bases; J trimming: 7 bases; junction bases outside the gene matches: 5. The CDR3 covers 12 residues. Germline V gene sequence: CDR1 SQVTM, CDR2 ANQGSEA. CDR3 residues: CSVVDREGTQYF. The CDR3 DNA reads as TGCAGCGTTGTGGACAGGGAAGGGACCCAGTACTTC. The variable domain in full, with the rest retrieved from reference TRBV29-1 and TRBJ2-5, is SAVISQKPSRDICQRGTSLTIQCQVDSQVTMMFWYRQQPGQSLTLIATANQGSEATYESGFVIDKFPISRPNLTFSTLTVSNMSPEDSSIYLCSVVDREGTQYFGPGTRLLVL.

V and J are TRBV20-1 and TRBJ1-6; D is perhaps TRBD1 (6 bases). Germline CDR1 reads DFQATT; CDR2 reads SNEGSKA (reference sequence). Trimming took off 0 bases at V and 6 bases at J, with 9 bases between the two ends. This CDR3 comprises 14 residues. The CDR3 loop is CSARDQGSNSPLHF. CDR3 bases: TGCAGTGCTAGAGATCAGGGGAGTAATTCACCCCTCCACTTT.

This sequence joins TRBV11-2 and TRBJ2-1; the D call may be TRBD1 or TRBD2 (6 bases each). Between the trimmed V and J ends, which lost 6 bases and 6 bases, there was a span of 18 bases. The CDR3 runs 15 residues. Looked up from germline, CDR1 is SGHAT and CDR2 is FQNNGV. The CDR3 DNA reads TGTGCCAGCAGATCGAGGACAGAGGAGGGCAATGAGCAGTTCTTC. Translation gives CASRSRTEEGNEQFF.

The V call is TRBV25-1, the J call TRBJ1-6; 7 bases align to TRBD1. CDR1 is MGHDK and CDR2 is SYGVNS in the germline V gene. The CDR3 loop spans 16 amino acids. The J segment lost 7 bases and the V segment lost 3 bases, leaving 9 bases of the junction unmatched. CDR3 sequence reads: CASSDPQGVWNSPLHF. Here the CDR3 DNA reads TGTGCCAGCAGTGATCCCCAGGGGGTGTGGAATTCACCCCTCCACTTT.

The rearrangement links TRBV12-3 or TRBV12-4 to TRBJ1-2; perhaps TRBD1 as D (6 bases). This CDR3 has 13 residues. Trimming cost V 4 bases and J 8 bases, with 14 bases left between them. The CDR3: CASSYRGQGGYTF. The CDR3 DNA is TGTGCCAGCAGTTATCGGGGGCAGGGCGGCTACACCTTC.